This TCR beta chain was obtained from a study of sequential checkpoint blockade in melanoma (dated by TCRdb to about 2019). Study-wide context: In a 1:1 randomization, patients received either first-line nivolumab then ipilimumab (arm A) or ipilimumab then nivolumab (arm B). Both trial sequences were followed by maintenance nivolumab. Overall results and qualifications from the work: Validation of the response-prediction model combining TCR metrics and mutation burden is needed in larger, independent patient cohorts.

The immunoSEQ Assay was used to immunosequence TCRbeta CDR3 regions from genomic DNA. Before high-throughput sequencing, genomic DNA was amplified using bias-controlled multiplex PCR. The paper's processing steps were these. To quantify the absolute abundance of each unique TCRbeta CDR3 region, the sequences were collapsed and filtered. Clonality, defined as 1 minus Pielou's evenness, was calculated using productive rearrangements only. A previously published method was used to identify clones whose frequencies were significantly greater in on-treatment samples than in baseline samples. What TCRdb holds here is the immuneACCESS table cut down to in-frame rearrangements. Part of the clones is not present; checked against another copy, under half of the missing clones reflect an unresolved V gene, and the others are unexplained. That table supplies the V and J calls and clone size; D and trimming were determined from the DNA. The sample has more than 15,000 clones on record, about 92% of them singletons. Together, the top ten hold roughly a quarter of the sample.

A note on this clone: It lacks a known antigen. No per-base quality is available; no much larger clone lies one base away.

Taken with the paper, the label for treatment or condition translates to: randomized to nivolumab then ipilimumab (arm A) or the reverse (arm B). No trial patient had received prior DNA-damaging chemotherapy. Live CD3+CD8+ cells negative for CD19 and CD56 were sorted from thawed PBMCs on a FACS Aria II flow cytometer. Samples were obtained from patients with melanoma enrolled in CheckMate 064, a randomized, open-label phase II trial of sequential checkpoint blockade. Peripheral blood mononuclear cells were collected by leukapheresis, purified using Ficoll-Paque, and frozen in human serum containing about 9.8% DMSO. Purity of sorted blood CD3+CD8+ cells was verified at >98% immediately after sorting, followed by DNA extraction. V loses 3 bases of germline sequence and J loses 3 bases, and the interval between the two ends is 15 bases. From the germline V gene, CDR1 is SGDLS and CDR2 is YYNGEE. The CDR3 spans 16 residues, from the cysteine through the phenylalanine. The only DNA kept is the CDR3, 48 bases in frame from the first base.

The sample was CD8+ T cells sorted from blood (inferred from file names), taken from a patient given nivolumab and ipilimumab in sequence. The V and J genes are TRBV9 and TRBJ2-2; a tentative D call is TRBD1 (7 bases match). The TCR originated in a human donor with melanoma. The nucleotides read TGTGCCAGCAGCGGTGGGTCAGGGGGGTACACCGGGGAGCTGTTTTTT. Translated, it gives CASSGGSGGYTGELFF.